A single sample gave rise to the 25 T cell receptor beta chains below, sequenced in a study of blood T cell repertoires in COVID-19. Clones were read by immunoSEQ multiplex PCR, and TCRdb kept only the in-frame ones, dropping some. The profile covers 150,000 to 200,000 clones, with roughly 93% appearing a single time and approximately 2% taken by the ten largest. Material for sequencing was peripheral blood. Source of these receptors: a woman aged 55-69 years with COVID-19, enrolled during active disease.

V is TRBV27 and J is TRBJ1-6; D gene ambiguous. CDR3 length: 16 residues. Germline-derived CDR1 and CDR2 are MNHEY and SMNVEV (reference sequence). V lost 5 bases and J 9 bases, leaving 20 bases between the germline ends. CDR3 loop: CASSPGPPGGISPLHF. In DNA, the CDR3 is TGTGCCAGCAGTCCCGGACCCCCCGGAGGGATTTCACCCCTCCACTTT.

In its sample, this clone was seen once. V usage is TRBV18 and J usage is TRBJ1-4; TRBD1 matches 9 bases. Germline V lookup: CDR1 KGHSH, CDR2 LQKENI. V lost 3 bases to trimming and J lost 7 bases; unmatched junction nucleotides: 9. The CDR3 sequence is 16 residues long. The CDR3 DNA follows: TGTGCCAGCTCACCCGGGACAGGGCATTCGGGTGAAAAACTGTTTTTT. It yields the protein CASSPGTGHSGEKLFF.

The table lists this clone with a count of one. The gene calls are TRBV5-1 and TRBJ2-7; D remains ambiguous. This CDR3 is built from 16 residues. V lost 0 bases, J lost 2 bases, and 15 bases lay in between. CDR1 and CDR2 (germline): SGHRS, YFSETQ. Here the CDR3 reads CASSLVLMGSPYEQYF. The CDR3 DNA reads as TGCGCCAGCAGCTTGGTCTTAATGGGCAGCCCCTACGAGCAGTACTTC.

This chain connects TRBV6-5 to TRBJ1-4; possibly TRBD1 for D (5 bases). V lost 2 bases, J lost 8 bases, and 9 bases lay in between. The CDR3 covers 13 residues. Germline lookup yields CDR1 MNHEY and CDR2 SVGAGI. The CDR3 is CASSYAGGEKLFF. In nucleotides, the CDR3 is TGTGCCAGCAGTTACGCGGGGGGAGAAAAACTGTTTTTT.

The J gene is TRBJ2-3, the V gene TRBV4-1; 7 nucleotides match TRBD2. The V gene's germline CDR1 is MGHRA and CDR2 YSYEKL. This CDR3 is 16 amino acids long. J gave up 0 bases and V 2 bases, and 5 bases lay outside the gene matches. The CDR3 loop reads CASSQKRAGSTDTQYF. In DNA, the CDR3 is TGCGCCAGCAGCCAAAAGCGAGCGGGGAGCACAGATACGCAGTATTTT.

V is TRBV5-6 and J is TRBJ1-1; a weak D match, TRBD1 (5 bases). In germline, CDR1 is SGHDT, CDR2 YYEEEE. V was clipped by 2 bases and J by 4 bases, with 12 bases between them. The CDR3 spans 14 residues. CDR3 sequence (DNA): TGTGCCAGCAGCTTCGGGGGACTAGGCACTGAAGCTTTCTTT. Translating gives CASSFGGLGTEAFF.

The chain recombines TRBV6-6 with TRBJ1-2, with D unclear. Deletions cut 5 bases from V and 3 bases from J, with 10 bases between. Germline CDR1 and CDR2: MNHNY and SVGAGI (reference sequence). The CDR3 consists of 13 residues. CDR3 amino acids: CASSLSADYGYTF. CDR3 DNA: TGTGCCAGCAGTCTCAGTGCTGACTATGGCTACACCTTC.

The chain couples TRBV9 to TRBJ2-7; TRBD2 agrees at 12 bases. CDR3 length: 14 amino acids. Trimming removed 4 bases from V and 7 bases from J; junction bases left unmatched: 6. The germline V gene encodes CDR1 SGDLS and CDR2 YYNGEE. CDR3 nucleotide sequence: TGTGCCAGCAGCTCGCTAGCGGGGGGGAGTGAGCAGTACTTC. It specifies CASSSLAGGSEQYF. The variable domain in full, with the rest retrieved from reference TRBV9 and TRBJ2-7, is DSGVTQTPKHLITATGQRVTLRCSPRSGDLSVYWYQQSLDQGLQFLIQYYNGEERAKGNILERFSAQQFPDLHSELNLSSLELGDSALYFCASSSLAGGSEQYFGPGTRLTVT.

A few counts support this clone. V is TRBV6-2 or TRBV6-3 and J is TRBJ2-7; 7 nucleotides line up with TRBD2. The CDR3 consists of 15 residues. V was clipped by 6 bases and J by 0 bases; unmatched bases: 8. The V gene's germline CDR1 is MNHEY and CDR2 SVGEGT. The CDR3 DNA sequence: TGTGCCAGCAGCCTAATCGGGGGGATCTCCTACGAGCAGTACTTC. Its protein product is CASSLIGGISYEQYF.

The rearrangement links TRBV30 to TRBJ2-5; D is perhaps TRBD2 (5 bases). Looked up from germline, CDR1 is GTSNPN and CDR2 is SVGIG (reference sequence). Trimming took 6 bases from V and 4 from J, leaving 21 bases between them. The CDR3 loop spans 15 amino acids. DNA for the CDR3: TGTGCCTGCGGAAGTGGTGGAGGTCGGGGAGAGACCCAGTACTTC. As protein: CACGSGGGRGETQYF.

This chain links TRBV7-6 with TRBJ1-5; possible D gene TRBD1, 6 bases. The V end was cut by 5 bases, the J end by 1 base, with 21 bases between. The germline V gene has CDR1 SGHVS and CDR2 FNYEAQ. This CDR3 has 18 amino acids. CDR3 residues: CASSAEATGVISNQPQHF. The CDR3 DNA sequence: TGTGCCAGCAGCGCGGAGGCGACAGGTGTAATAAGCAATCAGCCCCAGCATTTT. Full variable domain (remainder filled in from reference TRBV7-6 and TRBJ1-5): GAGVSQSPRYKVTKRGQDVALRCDPISGHVSLYWYRQALGQGPEFLTYFNYEAQQDKSGLPNDRFSAERPEGSISTLTIQRTEQRDSAMYRCASSAEATGVISNQPQHFGDGTRLSIL.

This clone was counted once. The rearrangement joins TRBV27 to TRBJ1-2, with a possible D match to TRBD1 (5 bases). CDR1 and CDR2 (germline): MNHEY, SMNVEV (reference sequence). Trimming pared 5 bases from V and 3 bases from J, leaving 10 bases between. This CDR3 region has 13 residues. The CDR3: CASSKGLYYGYTF. In DNA form, the CDR3 reads TGTGCCAGCAGTAAGGGACTGTACTATGGCTACACCTTC.

The chain combines TRBV19 with TRBJ2-7, with D perhaps matching TRBD1 (6 bases). V lost 5 bases and J 4 bases, leaving 18 bases between the germline ends. CDR3 length equals 15 residues. CDR1 LNHDA and CDR2 SQIVND come from the germline V gene (reference sequence). The CDR3 spells CASSAPGQIAYEQYF. CDR3 sequence (DNA): TGTGCCAGTAGTGCGCCGGGACAAATAGCTTACGAGCAGTACTTC.

The rearrangement joins TRBV25-1 to TRBJ1-2; D ambiguous. Germline values: CDR1 MGHDK, CDR2 SYGVNS. Trimming pared 2 bases from V and 5 bases from J, leaving 12 bases between. This CDR3 is 14 amino acids long. CDR3: CASSELSEGYGYTF. The CDR3 DNA follows: TGTGCCAGCAGTGAACTAAGTGAGGGTTATGGCTACACCTTC.

The V and J genes are TRBV7-3 and TRBJ1-1; 8 bases align to TRBD1. V lost 5 bases, J lost 3 bases, and 14 bases stayed unmatched. This CDR3 comprises 17 residues. Germline CDR1 is SGHTA and CDR2 is FQGTGA. The CDR3 protein is CASSPGGITGRDTEAFF. For the CDR3, the DNA is TGTGCCAGCAGCCCAGGGGGCATTACGGGGCGCGACACTGAAGCTTTCTTT.

The chain joins TRBV4-1 to TRBJ1-6, with D possibly TRBD1 on 5 matching bases. Germline V gene lookup returns CDR1 MGHRA and CDR2 YSYEKL. Trimming stripped 4 bases from V and 9 bases from J, with 13 bases between. The CDR3 runs 14 residues. The CDR3 DNA is TGCGCCAGCAGCCGCAGACAGTTAGCTTCACCCCTCCACTTT. Protein product: CASSRRQLASPLHF.

This rearrangement joins TRBV6-5 to TRBJ1-2; D is perhaps TRBD1 (6 bases). Trimming cost V 8 bases and J 8 bases, with 24 bases left between them. CDR3 length: 15 residues. The germline gives CDR1 MNHEY, CDR2 SVGAGI. Here the CDR3 DNA reads TGTGCCAGCTCCCAGTCCTCTCAGGGGCTTCGGGGCTACACCTTC. It translates to CASSQSSQGLRGYTF.

The V and J genes are TRBV27 and TRBJ1-2; TRBD1 matches at 10 bases. The CDR3 loop spans 12 amino acids. V lost 10 bases and J lost 5; bases outside the gene matches: 4. The germline CDR1 and CDR2 sequences are MNHEY and SMNVEV (reference sequence). The CDR3 spells CATLDRGYGYTF. The DNA of the CDR3 is TGTGCCACCCTGGACAGGGGGTATGGCTACACCTTC.

CDR3 nucleotides: TGTGCCAGCAGCCCTCGTTCACAGGGTGGGAAACTGTTTTTT. It specifies CASSPRSQGGKLFF. This rearrangement joins TRBV9 to TRBJ1-4; D is perhaps TRBD1 (6 bases). V was clipped by 4 bases and J by 11 bases, with 18 bases between them. Germline-derived CDR1 and CDR2 are SGDLS and YYNGEE. The CDR3 has 14 amino acids. Full variable domain (rest looked up from reference TRBV9 and TRBJ1-4): DSGVTQTPKHLITATGQRVTLRCSPRSGDLSVYWYQQSLDQGLQFLIQYYNGEERAKGNILERFSAQQFPDLHSELNLSSLELGDSALYFCASSPRSQGGKLFFGSGTQLSVL.

This chain connects TRBV2 to TRBJ1-6, with a possible D match to TRBD1 (5 bases). The V end lost 1 base, the J end lost 9 bases, and 13 bases lay between the germline ends. CDR1 SNHLY and CDR2 FYNNEI come from the germline V gene. The CDR3 has 15 residues. CDR3 nucleotide sequence: TGTGCCAGCAGTGAAGGGCGGGGGATCGGTTCACCCCTCCACTTT. Its protein is CASSEGRGIGSPLHF. Full variable domain (outside the CDR3, taken from reference TRBV2 and TRBJ1-6): EPEVTQTPSHQVTQMGQEVILRCVPISNHLYFYWYRQILGQKVEFLVSFYNNEISEKSEIFDDQFSVERPDGSNFTLKIRSTKLEDSAMYFCASSEGRGIGSPLHFGNGTRLTVT.

The chain employs TRBV30 and TRBJ2-7, with TRBD2 matching over 11 bases. The germline V gene encodes CDR1 GTSNPN and CDR2 SVGIG (reference sequence). The CDR3 has 14 residues. The ends lost 0 bases at V and 3 bases at J; junction bases unmatched: 1. In DNA, the CDR3 is TGTGCCTGGAGTGTTCTAGCGGGGGGCTACGAGCAGTACTTC. Its protein is CAWSVLAGGYEQYF.

The chain recombines TRBV6-2 or TRBV6-3 with TRBJ1-2; TRBD1 might be the D (5 bases). Germline V lookup: CDR1 MNHEY, CDR2 SVGEGT. Trimming shortened V by 8 bases and J by 8 bases, and 15 bases separated the two germline ends. This CDR3 spans 12 amino acids. The CDR3 region has the DNA TGTGCCAGCCGTTCAGGGCGATTGGGCTACACCTTC. Translated, it gives CASRSGRLGYTF.

J is TRBJ2-1 and V is TRBV7-8; 8 bases align to TRBD2. CDR1 and CDR2 (germline): SGHVS, FQNEAQ. The ends lost 5 bases at V and 6 bases at J; junction bases unmatched: 9. The CDR3 runs to 15 residues. The CDR3 sequence: CASSALAGAFNEQFF. The DNA for the CDR3 is TGTGCCAGCAGCGCCCTAGCGGGTGCCTTCAATGAGCAGTTCTTC.

This clone came up once. This rearrangement joins TRBV6-2 or TRBV6-3 to TRBJ1-1; 10 bases match TRBD1. CDR1 MNHEY and CDR2 SVGEGT come from the germline V gene. V shed 6 bases and J 7 bases; nucleotides not matched to a gene: 5. This CDR3 has 13 residues. CDR3 loop: CASSRDRGVEAFF. In nucleotides, the CDR3 is TGTGCCAGCAGCCGGGACAGGGGCGTTGAAGCTTTCTTT.

J is TRBJ1-1 and V is TRBV9, with D maybe TRBD1 (5 bases). The CDR3 length is 14 residues. V gave up 3 bases and J gave up 5 bases, with 14 bases separating them. From germline, CDR1 is SGDLS and CDR2 YYNGEE. The CDR3 DNA reads TGTGCCAGCAGCGCCTCCGGGGGGAGGACTGAAGCTTTCTTT. Translated: CASSASGGRTEAFF.